The next 2 T cell receptor beta chains were all read from a single sample in a study of control samples from healthy donors and cancer patients. Sequenced by immunoSEQ multiplex PCR; TCRdb stores in-frame clones only, minus some. This table has about 130,000 clones, over 75% appearing once. Sequenced sample: blood. The origin of the receptors is a man between 18 and 29 years old in good health.

J is TRBJ2-3 and V is TRBV6-2 or TRBV6-3, with 15 bases fitting TRBD2. V was pared by 4 bases and J by 6 bases, with 8 bases of the junction left unmatched. Germline V gene data show CDR1 as MNHEY and CDR2 as SVGEGT. CDR3 length: 17 residues. The CDR3 sequence: CASSSRTSGGAADTQYF. In DNA form, the CDR3 reads TGTGCCAGCAGTTCCAGGACTAGCGGGGGGGCGGCGGATACGCAGTATTTT.

The rearrangement joins TRBV6-1 to TRBJ1-3; TRBD1 agrees at 9 bases. In germline, CDR1 is MNHNS, CDR2 SASEGT. The CDR3 consists of 18 residues. After removal of 4 bases from V and 0 bases from J, the junction contained 10 bases not matched to a gene. The CDR3, as DNA: TGTGCCAGCAGTGCGCTCCTCGGGACAGGGTCCTCTGGAAACACCATATATTTT. It encodes CASSALLGTGSSGNTIYF.